This TCR beta chain was recovered during a study of blood T cell repertoires in COVID-19. About the research overall: Acute and convalescent COVID-19 specimens originated in the United States, Italy and Spain. T cells, B-cell-depleted T cells, or PBMCs provided the cDNA or gDNA that served as material.

Source study methods: By means of reference gene primer amplification, nucleated cell counts were estimated. Clones were sequenced by immunoSEQ multiplex PCR, and TCRdb holds only the in-frame ones, with some missing. V, J and clone size were drawn from that table, and D and trimming were deduced from the DNA. The sample holds about 670,000 clones, approximately 90% seen once. V shed 3 bases and J shed 2 bases, with 11 bases lying between them. CDR3 length: 14 residues. The germline gives CDR1 SGDLS, CDR2 YYNGEE. This TCR was recovered from a woman aged 18-29 years with acute or convalescent COVID-19. The chain carries TRBV9 and TRBJ1-1; no clear D. Sequencing was done on a sample of peripheral blood. CDR3 DNA: TGTGCCAGCAGCGCCATCCAAGCAAACACTGAAGCTTTCTTT. Translating gives CASSAIQANTEAFF.